One sample yielded the 14 T cell receptor beta chains listed below, sequenced in a study of T cells in tuberculosis. The table came from immunoSEQ multiplex PCR; TCRdb's copy has only in-frame clones and leaves some out. This sample has roughly 45,000 clones; roughly 94% occur once, and the top ten carry about 1.8%. The sequenced sample consisted of PBMCs. The receptor set was obtained from a donor aged 5-35 years with latent tuberculosis or without tuberculosis infection. Some clones in this sample may be carry-over from other donors' samples.

V and J are TRBV4-3 and TRBJ1-2; 10 bases match TRBD1. V was pared by 4 bases and J by 6 bases, with 5 bases of the junction left unmatched. Germline values: CDR1 LGHNA, CDR2 YSLEER. This CDR3 region has 14 residues. As DNA, the CDR3 is TGCGCCAGCAGCCGAGGACAGGGGGATGATGGCTACACCTTC. Protein product: CASSRGQGDDGYTF.

The V gene is TRBV5-6, the J gene TRBJ1-1, with D possibly being TRBD1 (5 bases). The V end was cut by 4 bases, the J end by 5 bases, with 18 bases between. Germline lookup yields CDR1 SGHDT and CDR2 YYEEEE. The CDR3 has 15 amino acids. For the CDR3, the DNA is TGTGCCAGCAGCAAAAGACCCGGGGAGGGGACTGAAGCTTTCTTT. Translation: CASSKRPGEGTEAFF.

The rearrangement joins TRBV4-2 to TRBJ2-2; 7 nucleotides align to TRBD2. Germline values: CDR1 LGHNA, CDR2 YNFKEQ. The V segment lost 5 bases and the J segment 6 bases; nucleotides outside the gene matches: 3. The CDR3 totals 13 residues. This chain's CDR3 is CASSNAGAGELFF. The CDR3 DNA follows: TGTGCCAGCAGCAATGCGGGGGCCGGGGAGCTGTTTTTT.

The V gene is TRBV28, the J gene TRBJ1-2; a weak D match, TRBD1 (5 bases). This CDR3 is built from 15 residues. Germline CDR1 MDHEN, CDR2 SYDVKM. V dropped 5 bases and J dropped 0 bases, with 13 bases sitting between them. CDR3 loop: CASSDWTSTNYGYTF. DNA for the CDR3: TGTGCCAGCAGTGATTGGACAAGTACTAACTATGGCTACACCTTC.

V gene TRBV28 combines with J gene TRBJ1-2; D call uncertain. Trimming stripped 4 bases from V and 7 bases from J, with 13 bases between. In germline, CDR1 is MDHEN, CDR2 SYDVKM. The CDR3 covers 13 residues. The CDR3 sequence is CASSSHRLVGYTF. The DNA of the CDR3 is TGTGCCAGCAGTTCTCACCGACTGGTTGGCTACACCTTC.

The CDR3 region has the DNA TGTGCCAGCAGCTTAGTTACAGGGGGCGAGAGTAGCACTGAAGCTTTCTTT. Protein sequence: CASSLVTGGESSTEAFF. J is TRBJ1-1 and V is TRBV7-2; 9 bases match TRBD1. With V trimmed by 1 base and J by 4 bases, 10 bases remained unmatched. In germline, CDR1 is SGHTA, CDR2 FQGNSA. This CDR3 is built from 17 residues. Filled out from reference TRBV7-2 and TRBJ1-1, the complete variable domain reads GAGVSQSPSNKVTEKGKDVELRCDPISGHTALYWYRQSLGQGLEFLIYFQGNSAPDKSGLPSDRFSAERTGGSVSTLTIQRTQQEDSAVYLCASSLVTGGESSTEAFFGQGTRLTVV.

The rearrangement links TRBV2 to TRBJ1-5; 11 bases are a match to TRBD1. Germline lookup yields CDR1 SNHLY and CDR2 FYNNEI. This CDR3 has 13 residues. Germline trimming cut 8 bases from V and 7 bases from J; bases unmatched to any gene: 4. CDR3 protein: CASGTGGPQPQHF. CDR3 in DNA: TGTGCCAGCGGGACAGGGGGGCCGCAGCCCCAGCATTTT. Looking up the rest from reference TRBV2 and TRBJ1-5 gives the full variable domain: EPEVTQTPSHQVTQMGQEVILRCVPISNHLYFYWYRQILGQKVEFLVSFYNNEISEKSEIFDDQFSVERPDGSNFTLKIRSTKLEDSAMYFCASGTGGPQPQHFGDGTRLSIL.

V gene TRBV12-5 combines with J gene TRBJ2-3; 9 bases agree with TRBD2. This CDR3 has 17 residues. Trimming took 0 bases from V and 6 from J; bases not matched to a gene: 10. Germline-derived CDR1 and CDR2 are LGHNT and FRNRAP. DNA for the CDR3: TGTGCTAGTGGTTTGGTACTAGCGGGTCCAGCACCTGATACGCAGTATTTT. This encodes CASGLVLAGPAPDTQYF.

The CDR3 is CASSANVNTEAFF. The CDR3 DNA reads as TGTGCCAGCAGCGCTAATGTGAACACTGAAGCTTTCTTT. The chain joins TRBV7-9 to TRBJ1-1, with D unresolved. Germline CDR1 SEHNR, CDR2 FQNEAQ (reference sequence). Trimming took off 5 bases at V and 0 bases at J, with 7 bases between the two ends. This CDR3 is 13 amino acids long.

In its sample, this clone was seen once. The chain uses TRBV6-1 and TRBJ2-1; unclear D gene. V lost 2 bases, J lost 9 bases, and 5 bases lay in between. CDR1 and CDR2 from the germline V gene are MNHNS and SASEGT. The length of the CDR3 is 11 residues. The CDR3 DNA is TGTGCCAGCAGTGAAAACGGTGAGCAGTTCTTC. Residues: CASSENGEQFF.

V gene TRBV5-4 combines with J gene TRBJ2-6; possible D gene TRBD2, 5 bases. The CDR3 has 15 amino acids. Trimming cost V 4 bases and J 1 base, with 9 bases left between them. Germline V gene data show CDR1 as SGHNT and CDR2 as YYREEE (reference sequence). The CDR3 DNA reads TGTGCCAGCAGCCCCCCGGGATCTGGGGCCAACGTCCTGACTTTC. Its translation: CASSPPGSGANVLTF. Based on the CDR3 plus reference TRBV5-4 and TRBJ2-6, the full variable domain is ETGVTQSPTHLIKTRGQQVTLRCSSQSGHNTVSWYQQALGQGPQFIFQYYREEENGRGNFPPRFSGLQFPNYSSELNVNALELDDSALYLCASSPPGSGANVLTFGAGSRLTVL.

The chain couples TRBV5-1 to TRBJ1-1, with TRBD1 identical over 10 bases. CDR3 length: 15 amino acids. Germline CDR1 SGHRS, CDR2 YFSETQ. J lost 6 bases, V lost 1 base, and 6 bases had no gene match. Here the CDR3 DNA reads TGCGCCAGCAGCTTGCTAGGGACAGGGGAGGCTGAAGCTTTCTTT. The encoded protein is CASSLLGTGEAEAFF.

This clone has a single count. The chain uses TRBV5-1 and TRBJ1-2, with D uncertain. The CDR3 consists of 15 residues. Germline V gene sequence: CDR1 SGHRS, CDR2 YFSETQ. V lost 3 bases, J lost 0 bases, and 12 bases lay in between. Written as DNA, the CDR3 is TGCGCCAGCAGCTCCCCACACACAGCTAACTATGGCTACACCTTC. Translated: CASSSPHTANYGYTF.

The chain uses TRBV10-1 and TRBJ2-1; no reliable D call. The CDR3 covers 12 residues. V was clipped by 3 bases and J by 5 bases, with 5 bases between them. Germline V gene sequence: CDR1 WNHNN, CDR2 SYGVQD (reference sequence). The CDR3 loop reads CASSESDNEQFF. CDR3 nucleotide sequence: TGCGCCAGCAGTGAATCCGACAATGAGCAGTTCTTC.